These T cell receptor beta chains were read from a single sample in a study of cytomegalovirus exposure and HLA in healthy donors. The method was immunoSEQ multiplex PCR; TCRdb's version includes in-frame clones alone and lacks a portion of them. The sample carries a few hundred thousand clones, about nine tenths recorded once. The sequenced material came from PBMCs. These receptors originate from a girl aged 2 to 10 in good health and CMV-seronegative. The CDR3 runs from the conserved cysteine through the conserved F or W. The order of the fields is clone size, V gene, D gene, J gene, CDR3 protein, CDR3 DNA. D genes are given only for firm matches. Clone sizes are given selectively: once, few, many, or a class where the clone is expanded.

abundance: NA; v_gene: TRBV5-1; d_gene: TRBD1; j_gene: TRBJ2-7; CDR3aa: CASRPTGGGEQYF; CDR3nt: TGCGCCAGCAGACCGACAGGGGGAGGCGAGCAGTACTTC
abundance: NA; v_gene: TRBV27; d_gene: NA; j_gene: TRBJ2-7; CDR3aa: CASSSAGPYEQYF; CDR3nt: TGTGCCAGTTCAAGTGCTGGTCCTTACGAGCAGTACTTC
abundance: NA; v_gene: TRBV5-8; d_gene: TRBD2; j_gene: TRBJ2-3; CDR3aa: CASSLGPSGGSDTQYF; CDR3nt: TGTGCCAGCAGCTTGGGGCCTAGCGGGGGGTCAGATACGCAGTATTTT
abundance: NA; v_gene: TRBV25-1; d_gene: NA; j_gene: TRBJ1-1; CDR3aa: CASSETALLGTEAFF; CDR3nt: TGTGCCAGCAGTGAAACAGCCTTGCTCGGCACTGAAGCTTTCTTT
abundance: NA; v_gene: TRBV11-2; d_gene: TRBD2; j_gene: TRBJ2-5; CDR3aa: CASSPDSWGGETQYF; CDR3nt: TGTGCCAGCAGCCCCGACAGCTGGGGGGGAGAGACCCAGTACTTC
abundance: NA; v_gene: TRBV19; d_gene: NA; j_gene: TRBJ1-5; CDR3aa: CASSIEYRVLQPQHF; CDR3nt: TGTGCCAGTAGTATAGAGTACAGGGTACTCCAGCCCCAGCATTTT
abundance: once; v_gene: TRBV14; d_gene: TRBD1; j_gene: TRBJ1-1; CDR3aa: CASRQTDRVSSAFF; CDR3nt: TGTGCCAGCAGACAAACGGACAGGGTAAGTTCGGCTTTCTTT
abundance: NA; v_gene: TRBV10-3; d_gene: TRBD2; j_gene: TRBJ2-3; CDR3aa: CAIRLAGGPDTQYF; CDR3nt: TGTGCCATCAGACTAGCGGGGGGGCCAGATACGCAGTATTTT
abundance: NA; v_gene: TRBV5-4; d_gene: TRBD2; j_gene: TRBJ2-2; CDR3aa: CASSRLAGETGELFF; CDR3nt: TGTGCCAGCAGCCGACTAGCGGGAGAAACCGGGGAGCTGTTTTTT
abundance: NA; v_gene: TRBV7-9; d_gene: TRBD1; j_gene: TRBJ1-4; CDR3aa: CASSPTSGTDAVNDEKLFF; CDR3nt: TGTGCCAGCAGCCCAACTTCCGGGACAGACGCGGTCAACGATGAAAAACTGTTTTTT
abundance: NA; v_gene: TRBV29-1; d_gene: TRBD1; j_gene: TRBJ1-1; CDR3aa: CSVPPGQENTEAFF; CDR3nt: TGCAGCGTACCCCCGGGACAGGAGAACACTGAAGCTTTCTTT
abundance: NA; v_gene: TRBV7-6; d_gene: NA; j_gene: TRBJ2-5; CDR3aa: CASSPSLGASETQYF; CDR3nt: TGTGCCAGCAGCCCGAGTCTAGGGGCATCAGAGACCCAGTACTTC
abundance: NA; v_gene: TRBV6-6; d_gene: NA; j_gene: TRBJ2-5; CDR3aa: CASRRGGDQETQYF; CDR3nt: TGTGCCAGCCGCCGAGGAGGAGACCAAGAGACCCAGTACTTC
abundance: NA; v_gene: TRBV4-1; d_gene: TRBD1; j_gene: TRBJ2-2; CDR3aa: CASSQQGEGGGELFF; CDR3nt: TGCGCCAGCAGCCAGCAGGGGGAAGGTGGCGGGGAGCTGTTTTTT
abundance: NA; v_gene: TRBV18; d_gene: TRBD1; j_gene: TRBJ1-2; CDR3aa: CASSPQGTEDPWNGYTF; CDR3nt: TGTGCCAGCTCACCACAAGGGACAGAGGACCCTTGGAATGGCTACACCTTC
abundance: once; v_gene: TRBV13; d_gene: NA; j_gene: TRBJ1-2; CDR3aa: CASSLDRRTSYTF; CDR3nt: TGTGCCAGCAGCTTAGATCGTCGGACAAGCTACACCTTC
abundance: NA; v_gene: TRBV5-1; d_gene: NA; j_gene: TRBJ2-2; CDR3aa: CASTLDRFGGELFF; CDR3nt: TGCGCCAGCACCCTTGACAGGTTCGGCGGGGAGCTGTTTTTT
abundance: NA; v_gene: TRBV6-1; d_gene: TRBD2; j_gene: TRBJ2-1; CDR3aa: CASSEVAGGSFSYNEQFF; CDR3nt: TGTGCCAGCAGTGAGGTGGCGGGAGGGTCGTTCTCCTACAATGAGCAGTTCTTC
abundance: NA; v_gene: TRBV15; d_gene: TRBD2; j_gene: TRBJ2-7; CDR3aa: CATSRYRTSADYEQYF; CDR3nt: TGTGCCACCAGCAGATACAGGACTAGCGCCGACTACGAGCAGTACTTC
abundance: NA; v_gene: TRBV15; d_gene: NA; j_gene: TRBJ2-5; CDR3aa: CATSRVLEQAETQYF; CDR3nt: TGTGCCACCAGCAGAGTTCTTGAGCAGGCAGAGACCCAGTACTTC
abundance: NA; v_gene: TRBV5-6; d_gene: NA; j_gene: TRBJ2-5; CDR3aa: CASRSRGLTVAQYF; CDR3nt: TGTGCCAGCAGAAGCAGGGGCCTCACCGTGGCCCAGTACTTC
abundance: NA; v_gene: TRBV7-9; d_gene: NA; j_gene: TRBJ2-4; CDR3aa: CASSFFVSNIQYF; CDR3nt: TGTGCCAGCAGCTTTTTTGTCTCCAACATTCAGTACTTC
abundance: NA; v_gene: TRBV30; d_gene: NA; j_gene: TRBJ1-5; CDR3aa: CAWSASGGPQHF; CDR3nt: TGTGCCTGGAGTGCCTCAGGAGGGCCCCAGCATTTT
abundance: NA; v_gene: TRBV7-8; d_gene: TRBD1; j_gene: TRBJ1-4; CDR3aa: CASSFDRGTNEKLFF; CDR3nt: TGTGCCAGCAGCTTTGACAGGGGAACTAATGAAAAACTGTTTTTT
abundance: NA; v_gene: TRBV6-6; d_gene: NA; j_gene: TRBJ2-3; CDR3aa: CASSYTTSTDTQYF; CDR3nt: TGTGCCAGCAGTTACACAACAAGCACAGATACGCAGTATTTT
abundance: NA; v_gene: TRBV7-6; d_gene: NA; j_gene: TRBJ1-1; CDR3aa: CASSLAGGLRGTEAFF; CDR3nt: TGTGCCAGCAGCTTAGCGGGGGGTCTGCGGGGCACTGAAGCTTTCTTT
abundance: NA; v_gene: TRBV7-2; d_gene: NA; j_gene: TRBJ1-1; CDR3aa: CASSPAYRAEAFF; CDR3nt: TGTGCCAGCAGCCCCGCCTACAGGGCTGAAGCTTTCTTT
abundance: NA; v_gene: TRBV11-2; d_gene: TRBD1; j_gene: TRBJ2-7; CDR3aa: CASSSPGSQGALYEQYF; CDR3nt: TGTGCCAGCAGCTCTCCCGGGTCACAGGGGGCCTTGTACGAGCAGTACTTC
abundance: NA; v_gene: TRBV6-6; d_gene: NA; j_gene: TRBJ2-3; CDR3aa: CASSYVFTDTQYF; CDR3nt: TGTGCCAGCAGTTACGTCTTCACAGATACGCAGTATTTT
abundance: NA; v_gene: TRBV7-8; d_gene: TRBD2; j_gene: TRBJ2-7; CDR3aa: CASSLEARDYERYF; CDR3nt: TGTGCCAGCAGCTTAGAGGCACGGGACTACGAGCGGTACTTC
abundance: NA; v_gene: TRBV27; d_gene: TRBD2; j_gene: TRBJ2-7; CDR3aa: CASSLAFSPGLNLYEQYF; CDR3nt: TGTGCCAGCAGTTTAGCCTTTTCCCCGGGACTAAACCTTTACGAGCAGTACTTC
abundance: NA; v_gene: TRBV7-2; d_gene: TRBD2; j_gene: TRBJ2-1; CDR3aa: CASSPRGLANNEQFF; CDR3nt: TGTGCCAGCAGCCCCCGGGGACTAGCTAACAATGAGCAGTTCTTC
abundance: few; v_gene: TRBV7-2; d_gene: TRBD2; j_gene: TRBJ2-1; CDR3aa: CASSLAVAGTYNEQFF; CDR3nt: TGTGCCAGCAGCTTAGCGGTAGCGGGAACCTACAATGAGCAGTTCTTC
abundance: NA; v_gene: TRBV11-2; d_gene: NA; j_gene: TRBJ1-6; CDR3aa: CASSSRLQGGSPLHF; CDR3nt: TGTGCCAGCAGCTCCAGACTCCAGGGCGGATCACCCCTCCACTTT
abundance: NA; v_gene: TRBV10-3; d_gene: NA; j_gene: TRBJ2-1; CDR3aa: CAISGPLNEQFF; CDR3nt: TGTGCCATCAGTGGTCCTCTCAATGAGCAGTTCTTC
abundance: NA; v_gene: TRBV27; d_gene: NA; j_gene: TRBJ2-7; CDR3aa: CASSFRAGSYEQYF; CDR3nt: TGTGCCAGCAGTTTTAGAGCTGGCTCCTACGAGCAGTACTTC
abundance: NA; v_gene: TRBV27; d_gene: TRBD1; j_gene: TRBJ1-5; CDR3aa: CASSPYKTGSDQPQHF; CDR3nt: TGTGCCAGCAGTCCTTACAAGACAGGGAGCGATCAGCCCCAGCATTTT
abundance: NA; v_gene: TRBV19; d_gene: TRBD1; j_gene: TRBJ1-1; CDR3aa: CATNLRDRDLPEAFF; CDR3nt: TGTGCCACCAACCTCCGGGACAGGGACCTTCCTGAAGCTTTCTTT
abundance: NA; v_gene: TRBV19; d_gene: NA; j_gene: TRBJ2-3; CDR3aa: CASRRLVTDTQYF; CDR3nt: TGTGCCAGTAGAAGACTAGTCACAGATACGCAGTATTTT
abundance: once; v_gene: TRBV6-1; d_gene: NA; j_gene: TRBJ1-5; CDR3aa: CASSMEQGFQPQHF; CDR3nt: TGTGCCAGCAGTATGGAACAGGGTTTCCAGCCCCAGCATTTT
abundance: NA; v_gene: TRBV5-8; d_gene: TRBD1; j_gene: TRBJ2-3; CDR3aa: CASSLGTGVPSTDTQYF; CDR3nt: TGTGCCAGCAGCTTGGGGACAGGAGTCCCCAGCACAGATACGCAGTATTTT
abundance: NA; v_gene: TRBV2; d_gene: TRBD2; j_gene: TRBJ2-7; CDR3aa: CASSLAVTYEQYF; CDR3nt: TGTGCCAGCAGCCTAGCGGTTACCTACGAGCAGTACTTC
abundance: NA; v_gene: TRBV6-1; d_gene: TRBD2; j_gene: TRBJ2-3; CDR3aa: CASSPLAGVGTQYF; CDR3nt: TGTGCCAGCAGCCCACTAGCGGGAGTGGGTACGCAGTATTTT
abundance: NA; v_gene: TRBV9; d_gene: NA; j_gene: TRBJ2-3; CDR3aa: CASTSYDGTDTQYF; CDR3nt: TGTGCCAGCACCTCATACGACGGGACAGATACGCAGTATTTT
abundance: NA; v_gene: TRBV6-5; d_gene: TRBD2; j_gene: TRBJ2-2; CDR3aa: CASSRGLAGTGELFF; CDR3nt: TGTGCCAGCAGTCGGGGACTAGCGGGCACCGGGGAGCTGTTTTTT
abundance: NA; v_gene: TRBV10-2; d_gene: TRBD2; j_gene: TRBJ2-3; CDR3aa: CASSEFKTSGSTDTQYF; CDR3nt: TGCGCCAGCAGTGAGTTCAAGACTAGCGGGAGTACAGATACGCAGTATTTT
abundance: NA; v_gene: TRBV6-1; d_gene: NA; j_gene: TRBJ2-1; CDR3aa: CASKDSILLGEQFF; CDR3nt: TGTGCCAGCAAGGACAGTATTTTGCTTGGGGAGCAGTTCTTC
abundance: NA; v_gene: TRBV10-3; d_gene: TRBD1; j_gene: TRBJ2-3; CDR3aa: CAISGTGGTDTQYF; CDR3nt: TGTGCCATCAGCGGGACAGGGGGCACAGATACGCAGTATTTT
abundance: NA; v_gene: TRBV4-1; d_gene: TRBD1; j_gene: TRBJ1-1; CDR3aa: CASSQAGTGGLNTEAFF; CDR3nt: TGCGCCAGCAGCCAAGCCGGGACAGGGGGTCTGAACACTGAAGCTTTCTTT
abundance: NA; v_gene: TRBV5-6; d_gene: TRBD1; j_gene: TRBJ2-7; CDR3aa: CASSTGTGLGEQYF; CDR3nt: TGTGCCAGCAGCACCGGGACAGGGTTAGGCGAGCAGTACTTC
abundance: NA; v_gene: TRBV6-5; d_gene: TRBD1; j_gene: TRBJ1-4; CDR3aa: CASSYGQGAGEKLFF; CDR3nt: TGTGCCAGCAGTTACGGGCAGGGGGCGGGTGAAAAACTGTTTTTT
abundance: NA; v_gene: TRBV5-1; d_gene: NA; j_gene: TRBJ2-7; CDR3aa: CASSSTGIYEQYF; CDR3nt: TGCGCCAGCAGCTCAACAGGGATCTACGAGCAGTACTTC
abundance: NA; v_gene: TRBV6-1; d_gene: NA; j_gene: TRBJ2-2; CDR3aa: CASRGDWDTGELFF; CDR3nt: TGTGCCAGCAGGGGGGACTGGGACACCGGGGAGCTGTTTTTT
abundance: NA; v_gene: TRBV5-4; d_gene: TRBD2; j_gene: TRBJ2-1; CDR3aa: CASREGLAGGPGRQFF; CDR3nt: TGTGCCAGCAGAGAGGGACTAGCGGGGGGGCCGGGTCGGCAGTTCTTC
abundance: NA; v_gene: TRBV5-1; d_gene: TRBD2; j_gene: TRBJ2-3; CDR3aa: CASSFRLALGDTQYF; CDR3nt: TGCGCCAGCAGCTTCCGACTAGCCCTCGGAGATACGCAGTATTTT
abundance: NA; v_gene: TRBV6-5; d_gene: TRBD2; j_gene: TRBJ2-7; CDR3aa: CASAPGTTAYEQYF; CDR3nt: TGTGCCAGCGCCCCCGGGACTACGGCCTACGAGCAGTACTTC
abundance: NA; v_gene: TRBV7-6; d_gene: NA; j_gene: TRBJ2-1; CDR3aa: CASSLQALTEQFF; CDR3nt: TGTGCCAGCAGCTTACAAGCGCTGACTGAGCAGTTCTTC
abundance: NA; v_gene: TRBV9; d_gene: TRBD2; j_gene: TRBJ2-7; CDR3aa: CASSVAAGGPEQYF; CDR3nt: TGTGCCAGCAGCGTAGCAGCGGGGGGGCCCGAGCAGTACTTC
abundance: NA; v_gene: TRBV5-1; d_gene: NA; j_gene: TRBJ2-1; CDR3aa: CASSLAGRGNEQFF; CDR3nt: TGCGCCAGCAGCTTGGCCGGCAGGGGTAATGAGCAGTTCTTC